The 7 T cell receptor beta chains presented below share a single source sample, sequenced in a study of cytomegalovirus exposure and HLA in healthy donors. 13 Jbeta primers and 60 Vbeta primers were used for the PCR. Data came from immunoSEQ multiplex PCR; TCRdb stores just in-frame clones and leaves some out. Recorded here are some 150,000 clones; the top ten clones represent less than 0.95%. Sequences were obtained from PBMCs. Every receptor here comes from a young woman in good health and CMV-seropositive.

CDR3 nucleotide sequence: TGTGCCAGTAGTATCAGGCAGGAAAAATATAGCAATCAGCCCCAGCATTTT. Protein: CASSIRQEKYSNQPQHF. The J gene is TRBJ1-5, the V gene TRBV19; D is unclear. Trimming cost V 3 bases and J 0 bases, with 15 bases left between them. Germline CDR1 and CDR2: LNHDA and SQIVND (reference sequence). The CDR3 spans 17 residues.

The V call is TRBV16, the J call TRBJ1-1; maybe TRBD1 (6 bases). CDR3 length equals 15 residues. CDR1 and CDR2 from the germline V gene are KGHSY and FQNENV. Trimming stripped 8 bases from V and 1 base from J, with 17 bases between. In DNA, the CDR3 is TGTGCCAGCGGTGGGTGGACAGAAAAGAACACTGAAGCTTTCTTT. It yields the protein CASGGWTEKNTEAFF.

This chain links TRBV5-1 with TRBJ2-3, with 11 bases lining up with TRBD2. V trimming: 2 bases; J trimming: 0 bases; junction bases outside the gene matches: 2. The CDR3 spans 16 residues. Germline-derived CDR1 and CDR2 are SGHRS and YFSETQ. CDR3 protein: CASSLGTSGSTDTQYF. CDR3 sequence (DNA): TGCGCCAGCAGCTTAGGGACTAGCGGTAGCACAGATACGCAGTATTTT.

The rearrangement links TRBV5-6 to TRBJ1-2; 8 bases align to TRBD1. Germline CDR1 reads SGHDT; CDR2 reads YYEEEE. Trimming took 2 bases from V and 6 from J; bases not matched to a gene: 9. This CDR3 is 15 amino acids long. The CDR3, as DNA: TGTGCCAGCAGCTTAATCTCACAGGGGGGAGATGGCTACACCTTC. As protein: CASSLISQGGDGYTF.

The chain has TRBV7-2 and TRBJ2-5; perhaps TRBD2 as D (7 bases). This CDR3 is 14 amino acids long. V lost 5 bases and J 7 bases, leaving 17 bases between the germline ends. From germline, CDR1 is SGHTA and CDR2 FQGNSA. The DNA of the CDR3 is TGTGCCAGCAGCCGGGGGCACAGGGAGGGGACCCAGTACTTC. Protein product: CASSRGHREGTQYF.

J is TRBJ1-1 and V is TRBV11-2; D possibly corresponds to TRBD1 (5 bases). The CDR3 totals 13 residues. CDR1 and CDR2 (germline): SGHAT, FQNNGV. V lost 5 bases to trimming and J lost 8 bases, with 15 bases between them. CDR3 coding DNA: TGTGCCAGCAGCCCACAGACAGTAGGGGAAGCTTTCTTT. This gives the protein CASSPQTVGEAFF.

This sequence joins TRBV20-1 and TRBJ1-2, with D tentatively TRBD1 (6 bases). CDR1 is DFQATT, CDR2 SNEGSKA, per germline (reference sequence). Trimming left V 5 bases short and J 3 bases short, with 7 bases between. The length of the CDR3 is 11 residues. CDR3 in DNA: TGCAGTGCTCGACAGGACTATGGCTACACCTTC. It codes for CSARQDYGYTF.